A selection of T cell receptor beta chains follows, all from one sample in a study of blood T cell repertoires in COVID-19. Clones were sequenced by immunoSEQ multiplex PCR, and TCRdb holds only the in-frame ones, with some missing. The sample shows 130,000 to 150,000 clones, 85% to 90% of them seen only once. The specimen sequenced was peripheral blood. These receptors were taken from a young man with COVID-19, enrolled during active disease. Both conserved end residues are part of each CDR3. The order of the fields is CDR3 DNA, CDR3 protein, CDR3 length, V gene, D gene, clone size, J gene. D genes are given only for firm matches. Expanded clones are given a class, and other clones once, few, many or no size at all.

DNA: TGTGCCAGCAGCCCTTACTCGAACACTGAAGCTTTCTTT
CDR3: CASSPYSNTEAFF
length: 13
V: TRBV9
D: -
size: few
J: TRBJ1-1

DNA: TGTGCCAGCAGCTCTAACCAGGGGCTCTACAATGAGCAGTTCTTC
CDR3: CASSSNQGLYNEQFF
length: 15
V: TRBV7-6
D: -
size: -
J: TRBJ2-1

DNA: TGTGCCAGCAGTGAACAACAGGGGGCCACGGATACGCAGTATTTT
CDR3: CASSEQQGATDTQYF
length: 15
V: TRBV2
D: TRBD1
size: -
J: TRBJ2-3

DNA: TGTGCCTGGAGTAGGCAGGGGAACACTGAAGCTTTCTTT
CDR3: CAWSRQGNTEAFF
length: 13
V: TRBV30
D: -
size: -
J: TRBJ1-1

DNA: TGTGCCATCAGTGAAGGCAGGAGGTATAGCAATCAGCCCCAGCATTTT
CDR3: CAISEGRRYSNQPQHF
length: 16
V: TRBV10-3
D: -
size: once
J: TRBJ1-5

DNA: TGCAGCGTTGGGGCCCGACTAGGAAATGAGCAGTTCTTC
CDR3: CSVGARLGNEQFF
length: 13
V: TRBV29-1
D: -
size: -
J: TRBJ2-1

DNA: TGTGCCAGCAGTGGCCAACAGGGTTTTAGGAATTCACCCCTCCACTTT
CDR3: CASSGQQGFRNSPLHF
length: 16
V: TRBV27
D: -
size: once
J: TRBJ1-6

DNA: TGTGCCAGCGGACTAGCGGGGGCCTACGAGCAGTACTTC
CDR3: CASGLAGAYEQYF
length: 13
V: TRBV11-2
D: TRBD2
size: -
J: TRBJ2-7

DNA: TGTGCCAGCAGCCCGGGACACAGCATGAACACTGAAGCTTTCTTT
CDR3: CASSPGHSMNTEAFF
length: 15
V: TRBV27
D: -
size: -
J: TRBJ1-1

DNA: TGTGCCACCAGCAGTGGGGGCGAGGTGGAGACCCAGTACTTC
CDR3: CATSSGGEVETQYF
length: 14
V: TRBV15
D: -
size: -
J: TRBJ2-5

DNA: TGTGCCAGCAGCCAAGTGGGACAAGGCTACGAGCAGTACTTC
CDR3: CASSQVGQGYEQYF
length: 14
V: TRBV4-2
D: -
size: -
J: TRBJ2-7

DNA: TGTGCCAGCAGTCAGAGGCCCGCTACGGGTGAGCAGTTCTTC
CDR3: CASSQRPATGEQFF
length: 14
V: TRBV5-6
D: -
size: -
J: TRBJ2-1

DNA: TGCAGTGCTAGTCAACTTCCACCCTCCTACGAGCAGTACTTC
CDR3: CSASQLPPSYEQYF
length: 14
V: TRBV20-1
D: -
size: -
J: TRBJ2-7

DNA: TGTGCCACCGCTAGGACTCGGGGGTACGAGCAGTACTTC
CDR3: CATARTRGYEQYF
length: 13
V: TRBV15
D: -
size: -
J: TRBJ2-7

DNA: TGTGCCAGCAGTCCCTCTAGCGGAAATTACAATGAGCAGTTCTTC
CDR3: CASSPSSGNYNEQFF
length: 15
V: TRBV27
D: TRBD2
size: once
J: TRBJ2-1

DNA: TGTGCCAGCAGCCAAGATCTCCGAGTCTACGAGCAGTACTTC
CDR3: CASSQDLRVYEQYF
length: 14
V: TRBV4-2
D: -
size: -
J: TRBJ2-7

DNA: TGTGCCAGCTCATCGGGACTAGCGGGACGAGAGCAGTTCTTC
CDR3: CASSSGLAGREQFF
length: 14
V: TRBV18
D: TRBD2
size: -
J: TRBJ2-1

DNA: TGTGCCAGCAGCCCTAGCTATTCCTACAATGAGCAGTTCTTC
CDR3: CASSPSYSYNEQFF
length: 14
V: TRBV27
D: -
size: -
J: TRBJ2-1

DNA: TGCGCCAGCAGCGGGGACAGTTTGGGGGAGACCCAGTACTTC
CDR3: CASSGDSLGETQYF
length: 14
V: TRBV10-1
D: TRBD1
size: -
J: TRBJ2-5

DNA: TGTGCCAGCAGCGCGATACTAAGCAATCAGCCCCAGCATTTT
CDR3: CASSAILSNQPQHF
length: 14
V: TRBV5-5
D: -
size: -
J: TRBJ1-5

DNA: TGTGCCAGCTGGGGGGGCCTAGGCACAGATACGCAGTATTTT
CDR3: CASWGGLGTDTQYF
length: 14
V: TRBV27
D: -
size: -
J: TRBJ2-3

DNA: TGTGCCTGGAGAGGGGCAGGCTCCTACAATGAGCAGTTCTTC
CDR3: CAWRGAGSYNEQFF
length: 14
V: TRBV30
D: -
size: once
J: TRBJ2-1

DNA: TGTGCCAGCAGTTTCTCCCTGAGCGGGACCTCCTACAATGAGCAGTTCTTC
CDR3: CASSFSLSGTSYNEQFF
length: 17
V: TRBV28
D: TRBD2
size: -
J: TRBJ2-1

DNA: TGTGCCAGCTCTCAGGGGGCCTCCACAGATACGCAGTATTTT
CDR3: CASSQGASTDTQYF
length: 14
V: TRBV19
D: TRBD1
size: -
J: TRBJ2-3

DNA: TGTGCCAGCACAACAGGGTCGAATCAGCCCCAGCATTTT
CDR3: CASTTGSNQPQHF
length: 13
V: TRBV28
D: -
size: -
J: TRBJ1-5

DNA: TGTGCCACCTCTCGGGGACAGCTGAACACTGAAGCTTTCTTT
CDR3: CATSRGQLNTEAFF
length: 14
V: TRBV5-4
D: TRBD1
size: -
J: TRBJ1-1

DNA: TGTGCCAGCATCGGGGGGGTCTATGGCTACACCTTC
CDR3: CASIGGVYGYTF
length: 12
V: TRBV6-5
D: -
size: -
J: TRBJ1-2

DNA: TGTGCCAGCAGTTTTAGGGGCATTTCCGCTTACGAGCAGTACTTC
CDR3: CASSFRGISAYEQYF
length: 15
V: TRBV28
D: -
size: -
J: TRBJ2-7

DNA: TGTGCCAGCAGCTACCGGGTAGCGGGAGGGTTTTACGAGCAGTACTTC
CDR3: CASSYRVAGGFYEQYF
length: 16
V: TRBV7-9
D: TRBD2
size: -
J: TRBJ2-7

DNA: TGTGCCTGGAGCGGTGGAGCGTCAGTGTTTGCTGGGGAGCTGTTTTTT
CDR3: CAWSGGASVFAGELFF
length: 16
V: TRBV30
D: -
size: -
J: TRBJ2-2

DNA: TGTGCCAGCAGTGACGATAGCGGGGGGGCCCAGTACTTC
CDR3: CASSDDSGGAQYF
length: 13
V: TRBV2
D: TRBD2
size: -
J: TRBJ2-5

DNA: TGTGCCACCAGTGACCCCAATGGAGGGGTACAGTACTTC
CDR3: CATSDPNGGVQYF
length: 13
V: TRBV24-1
D: -
size: -
J: TRBJ2-7

DNA: TGTGCCAGCAGCTTCGGACTCTCGACCTCCACAGATACGCAGTATTTT
CDR3: CASSFGLSTSTDTQYF
length: 16
V: TRBV11-2
D: -
size: -
J: TRBJ2-3

DNA: TGTGCCAGCAGTTACTCCGGGACAAGCTCCTACAATGAGCAGTTCTTC
CDR3: CASSYSGTSSYNEQFF
length: 16
V: TRBV6-2/TRBV6-3
D: -
size: few
J: TRBJ2-1

DNA: TGTGCCAGCAGCAAACCAGTGCAGGGTCAGAAGAGCTCCTACAATGAGCAGTTCTTC
CDR3: CASSKPVQGQKSSYNEQFF
length: 19
V: TRBV21-1
D: -
size: -
J: TRBJ2-1

DNA: TGTGCCAGCAGTCCCAATGCTAATGAAAAACTGCTTTTT
CDR3: CASSPNANEKLLF
length: 13
V: TRBV27
D: -
size: -
J: TRBJ1-4

DNA: TGTGCCAGCAGTGAATCGAGGGCCCAGACGCGGGAAAAACTGTTTTTT
CDR3: CASSESRAQTREKLFF
length: 16
V: TRBV2
D: -
size: -
J: TRBJ1-4

DNA: TGTGCCAGCAGCACCGGGGGAAACACTGAAGCTTTCTTT
CDR3: CASSTGGNTEAFF
length: 13
V: TRBV6-5
D: -
size: -
J: TRBJ1-1

DNA: TGTGCCAGCAGCCCAGATGACAGGCTCCGAATGTATGGCTACACCTTC
CDR3: CASSPDDRLRMYGYTF
length: 16
V: TRBV5-5
D: -
size: -
J: TRBJ1-2